This T cell receptor (beta chain) was captured in a study of blood T cells in healthy people across ages. The count of this clonotype is one. V was pared by 5 bases and J by 5 bases, with 10 bases between. The CDR3 is 13 amino acids. Alongside a J-beta primer mix, a sample-barcoded 5' primer served in a second PCR lasting about 6 to 12 cycles. From the 5' RACE reads, TCRdb called clonotypes with MiXCR, one entry per CDR3 protein. The sample has fewer than 2 million distinct CDR3 sequences, about two fifths seen once. The sample consisted of blood. This TCR came from a human donor in good health. V and J are TRBV12-3 or TRBV12-4 and TRBJ1-5; maybe TRBD1 (5 bases). CDR3 amino acids: CASSTRDDQPQHF. CDR3 nucleotide sequence: TGTGCCAGCAGTACAAGGGACGATCAGCCCCAGCATTTT.